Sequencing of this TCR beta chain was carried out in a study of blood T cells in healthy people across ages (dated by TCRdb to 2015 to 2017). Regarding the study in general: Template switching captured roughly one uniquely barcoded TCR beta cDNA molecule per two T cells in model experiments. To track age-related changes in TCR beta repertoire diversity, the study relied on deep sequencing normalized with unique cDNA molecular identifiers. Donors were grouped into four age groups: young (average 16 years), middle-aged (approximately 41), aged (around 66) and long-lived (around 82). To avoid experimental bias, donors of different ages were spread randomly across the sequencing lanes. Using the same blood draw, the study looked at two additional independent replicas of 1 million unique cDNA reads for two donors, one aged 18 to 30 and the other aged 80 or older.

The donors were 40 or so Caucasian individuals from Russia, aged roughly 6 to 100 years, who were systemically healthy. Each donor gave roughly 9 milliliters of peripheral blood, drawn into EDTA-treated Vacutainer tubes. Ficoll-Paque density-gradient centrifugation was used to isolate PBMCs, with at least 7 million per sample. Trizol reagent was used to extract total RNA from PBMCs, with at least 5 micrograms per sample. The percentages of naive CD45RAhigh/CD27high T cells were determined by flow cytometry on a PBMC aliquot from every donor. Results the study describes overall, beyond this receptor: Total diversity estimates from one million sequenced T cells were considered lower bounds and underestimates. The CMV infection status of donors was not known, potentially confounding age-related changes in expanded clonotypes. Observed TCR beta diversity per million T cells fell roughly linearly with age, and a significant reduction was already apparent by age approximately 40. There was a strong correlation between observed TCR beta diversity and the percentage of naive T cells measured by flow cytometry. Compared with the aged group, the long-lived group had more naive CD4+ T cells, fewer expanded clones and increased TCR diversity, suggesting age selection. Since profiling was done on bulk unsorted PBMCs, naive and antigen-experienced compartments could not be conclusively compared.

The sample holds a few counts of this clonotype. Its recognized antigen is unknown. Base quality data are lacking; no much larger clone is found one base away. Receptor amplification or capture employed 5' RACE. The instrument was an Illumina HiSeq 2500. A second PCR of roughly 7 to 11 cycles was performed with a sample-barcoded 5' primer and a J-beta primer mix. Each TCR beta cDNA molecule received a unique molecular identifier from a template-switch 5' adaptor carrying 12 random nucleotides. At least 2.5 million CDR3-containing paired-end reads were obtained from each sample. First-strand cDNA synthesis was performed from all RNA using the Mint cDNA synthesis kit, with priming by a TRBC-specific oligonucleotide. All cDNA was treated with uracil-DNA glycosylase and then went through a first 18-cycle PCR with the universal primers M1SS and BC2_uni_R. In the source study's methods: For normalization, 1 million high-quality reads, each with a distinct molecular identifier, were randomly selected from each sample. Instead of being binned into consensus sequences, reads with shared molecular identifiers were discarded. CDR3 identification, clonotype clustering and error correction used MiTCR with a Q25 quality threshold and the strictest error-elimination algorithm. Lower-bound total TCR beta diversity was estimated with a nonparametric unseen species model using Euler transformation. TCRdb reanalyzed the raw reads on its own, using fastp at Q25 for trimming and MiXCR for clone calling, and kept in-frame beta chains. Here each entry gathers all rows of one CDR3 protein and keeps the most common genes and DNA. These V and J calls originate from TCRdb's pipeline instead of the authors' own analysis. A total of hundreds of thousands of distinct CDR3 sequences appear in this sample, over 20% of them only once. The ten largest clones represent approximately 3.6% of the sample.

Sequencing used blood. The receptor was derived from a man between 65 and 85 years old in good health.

The CDR3 corresponds to CASSLQNRRIYEQYF. The nucleotide sequence reads TGTGCCAGCAGTTTACAGAACCGCAGAATCTACGAGCAGTACTTC. Here the chain combines TRBV28 and TRBJ2-7, with no confidently assigned D gene. From the cysteine through the phenylalanine, the CDR3 covers 15 amino acids. Only the CDR3 region is kept as DNA, spanning 45 bases read in frame from base 1. V is shortened by 2 bases, J by 3 bases, and the region joining them spans 14 bases. CDR1 MDHEN and CDR2 SYDVKM were looked up in the germline V gene.